Presented here are 5 T cell receptor beta chains from one specimen sequenced in a study of STAT5B mutations in CD4+ large granular lymphocyte leukemia. TCRdb's table, derived via immunoSEQ multiplex PCR, lists solely in-frame clones and lacks some. This sample has around 33,000 clones, with about 87% found just once. The sample taken for sequencing was CD4+ T cells from blood buffy coats. The receptor set was obtained from a human donor in good health.

This clone was recorded only once. This chain links TRBV10-3 with TRBJ2-6, with D possibly TRBD2 on 5 matching bases. The CDR3 runs 18 residues. In germline, CDR1 is ENHRY, CDR2 SYGVKD. Deletions cut 10 bases from V and 0 bases from J, with 22 bases between. The CDR3 coding sequence is TGTGCCACCCATCGAGGGCTAGCTAAAAGCTCTGGGGCCAACGTCCTGACTTTC. This sequence encodes CATHRGLAKSSGANVLTF.

The chain links TRBV14 to TRBJ1-1, with D tentatively TRBD1 (5 bases). V lost 0 bases, J lost 11 bases, and 16 bases lay in between. Per germline, CDR1 SGHDN and CDR2 FVKESK. The CDR3 sequence is 14 residues long. For the CDR3, the DNA is TGTGCCAGCAGCCAAGATAACCCGGGGGTTGGTGCTTTCTTT. It encodes CASSQDNPGVGAFF. Using reference TRBV14 and TRBJ1-1 for the parts outside the CDR3, the full variable domain is EAGVTQFPSHSVIEKGQTVTLRCDPISGHDNLYWYRRVMGKEIKFLLHFVKESKQDESGMPNNRFLAERTGGTYSTLKVQPAELEDSGVYFCASSQDNPGVGAFFGQGTRLTVV.

In this sample, this clone turned up a few times. The chain carries TRBV6-1 and TRBJ2-7; possibly TRBD2 for D (7 bases). CDR3 length equals 15 residues. V was clipped by 11 bases and J by 2 bases, with 22 bases between them. Germline lookup yields CDR1 MNHNS and CDR2 SASEGT. The CDR3 here is CAGGAGIRGTYEQYF. In nucleotides, the CDR3 is TGTGCCGGGGGGGCAGGGATAAGGGGGACCTACGAGCAGTACTTC.

The chain links TRBV27 to TRBJ2-5; 14 bases map to TRBD2. The junction had 12 bases not matched to a gene; V was cut back by 4 bases and J by 5 bases. In germline, CDR1 is MNHEY, CDR2 SMNVEV (reference sequence). This CDR3 is built from 18 residues. The CDR3 DNA sequence: TGTGCCAGCAGTTCGACTAGCGGGAGGGCCCACGTCGCGGAGACCCAGTACTTC. Protein product: CASSSTSGRAHVAETQYF.

The chain employs TRBV10-1 and TRBJ2-1; D is possibly TRBD2 (5 bases). The V gene's germline CDR1 is WNHNN and CDR2 SYGVQD (reference sequence). The CDR3 runs 14 residues. Trimming took 3 bases from V and 0 from J, leaving 6 bases between them. The CDR3 DNA reads as TGCGCCAGCAGTGAAGGGAGCTCCTACAATGAGCAGTTCTTC. This gives the protein CASSEGSSYNEQFF.